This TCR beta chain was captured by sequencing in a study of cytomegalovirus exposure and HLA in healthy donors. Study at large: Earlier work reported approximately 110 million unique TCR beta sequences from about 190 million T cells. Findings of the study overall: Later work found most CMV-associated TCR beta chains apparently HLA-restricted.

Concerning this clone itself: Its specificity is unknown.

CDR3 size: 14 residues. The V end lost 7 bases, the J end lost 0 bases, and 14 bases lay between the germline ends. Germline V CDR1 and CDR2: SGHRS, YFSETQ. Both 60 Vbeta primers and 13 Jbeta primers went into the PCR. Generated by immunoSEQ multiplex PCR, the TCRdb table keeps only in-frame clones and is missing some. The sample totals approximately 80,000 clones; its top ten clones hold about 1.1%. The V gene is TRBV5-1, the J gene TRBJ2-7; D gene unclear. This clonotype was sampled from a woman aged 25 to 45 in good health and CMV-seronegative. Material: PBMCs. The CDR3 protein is CASRVGGNSYEQYF. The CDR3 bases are TGCGCCAGCCGGGTAGGCGGCAACTCCTACGAGCAGTACTTC.